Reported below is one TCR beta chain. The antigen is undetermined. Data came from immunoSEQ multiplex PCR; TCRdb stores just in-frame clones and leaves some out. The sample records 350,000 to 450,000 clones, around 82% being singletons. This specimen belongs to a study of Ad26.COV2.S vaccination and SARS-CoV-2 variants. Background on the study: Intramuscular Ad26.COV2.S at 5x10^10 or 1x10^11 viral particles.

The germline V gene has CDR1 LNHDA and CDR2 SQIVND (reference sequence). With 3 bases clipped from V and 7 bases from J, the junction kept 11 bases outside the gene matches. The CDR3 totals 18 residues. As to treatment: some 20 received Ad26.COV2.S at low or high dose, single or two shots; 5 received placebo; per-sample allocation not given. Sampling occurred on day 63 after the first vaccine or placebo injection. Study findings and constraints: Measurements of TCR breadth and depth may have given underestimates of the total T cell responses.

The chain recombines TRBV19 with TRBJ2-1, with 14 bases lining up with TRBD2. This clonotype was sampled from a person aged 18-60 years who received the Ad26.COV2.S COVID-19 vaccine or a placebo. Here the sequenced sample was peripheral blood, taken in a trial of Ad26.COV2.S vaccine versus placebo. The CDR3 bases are TGTGCCAGTAGTATGAATTCGGGACTAGCGGGAGTGGGGAATGAGCAGTTCTTC. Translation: CASSMNSGLAGVGNEQFF.